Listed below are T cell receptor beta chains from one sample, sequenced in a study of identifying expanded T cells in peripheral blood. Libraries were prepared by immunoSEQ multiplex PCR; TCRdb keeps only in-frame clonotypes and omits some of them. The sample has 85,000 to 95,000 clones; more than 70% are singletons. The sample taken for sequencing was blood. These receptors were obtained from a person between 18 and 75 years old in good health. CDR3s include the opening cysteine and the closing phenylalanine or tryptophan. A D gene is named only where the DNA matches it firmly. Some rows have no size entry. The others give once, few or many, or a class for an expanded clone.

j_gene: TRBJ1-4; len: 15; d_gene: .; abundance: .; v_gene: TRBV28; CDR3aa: CASNKGGATNEKLFF; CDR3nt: TGTGCCAGCAACAAGGGAGGGGCAACTAATGAAAAACTGTTTTTT
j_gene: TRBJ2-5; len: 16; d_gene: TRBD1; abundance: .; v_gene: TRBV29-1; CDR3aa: CSVEDLDRGNQETQYF; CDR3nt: TGCAGCGTTGAAGATCTGGACAGGGGAAACCAAGAGACCCAGTACTTC
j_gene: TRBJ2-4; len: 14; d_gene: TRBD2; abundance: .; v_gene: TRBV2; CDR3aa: CASSGLAGGNIQYF; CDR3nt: TGTGCCAGCAGTGGACTAGCGGGGGGTAACATTCAGTACTTC
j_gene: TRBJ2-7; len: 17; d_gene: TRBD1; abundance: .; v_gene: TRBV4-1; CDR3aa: CASSQSDAPDRAHEQYF; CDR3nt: TGCGCCAGCAGCCAATCTGACGCCCCGGACAGGGCCCACGAGCAGTACTTC
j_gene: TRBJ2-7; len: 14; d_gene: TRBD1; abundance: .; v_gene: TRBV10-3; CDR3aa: CAIRRTGPDYEQYF; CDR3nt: TGTGCCATCAGGAGGACAGGGCCGGACTACGAGCAGTACTTC
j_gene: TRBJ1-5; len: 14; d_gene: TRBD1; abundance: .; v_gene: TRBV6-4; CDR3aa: CASNDRVFNQPQHF; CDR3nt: TGTGCCAGCAACGACAGGGTTTTCAATCAGCCCCAGCATTTT
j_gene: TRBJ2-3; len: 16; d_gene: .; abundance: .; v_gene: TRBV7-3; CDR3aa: CASSLFMGGSTDTQYF; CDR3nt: TGTGCCAGCAGCTTATTCATGGGAGGCTCCACAGATACGCAGTATTTT
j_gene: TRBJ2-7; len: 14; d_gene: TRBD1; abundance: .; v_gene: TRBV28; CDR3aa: CASTLQGALNEQYF; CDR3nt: TGTGCCAGCACTCTCCAGGGGGCGCTCAACGAGCAGTACTTC
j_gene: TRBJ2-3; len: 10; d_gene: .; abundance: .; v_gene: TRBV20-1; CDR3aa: CSSLSDTQYF; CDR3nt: TGCAGTTCACTCTCAGATACGCAGTATTTT
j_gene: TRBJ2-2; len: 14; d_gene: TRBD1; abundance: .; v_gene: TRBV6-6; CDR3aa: CASSGTGDTGELFF; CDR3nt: TGTGCCAGCAGTGGCACAGGGGACACCGGGGAGCTGTTTTTT
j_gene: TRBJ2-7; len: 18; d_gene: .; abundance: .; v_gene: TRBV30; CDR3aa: CAWSGGGRGRSSSYEQYF; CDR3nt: TGTGCCTGGAGTGGTGGGGGACGGGGCAGATCAAGCTCCTACGAGCAGTACTTC
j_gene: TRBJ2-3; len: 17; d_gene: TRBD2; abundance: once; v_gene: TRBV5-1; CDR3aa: CASSSRGLAGVEDTQYF; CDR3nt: TGCGCCAGCAGCTCCCGAGGACTAGCGGGGGTTGAAGATACGCAGTATTTT
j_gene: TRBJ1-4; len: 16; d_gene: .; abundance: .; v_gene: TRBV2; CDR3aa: CASSEDNGATNEKLFF; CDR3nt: TGTGCCAGCAGTGAAGACAACGGCGCAACTAATGAAAAACTGTTTTTT
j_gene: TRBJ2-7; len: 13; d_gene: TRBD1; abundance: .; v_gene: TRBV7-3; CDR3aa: CASSLDRGYEQYF; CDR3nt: TGTGCCAGCAGCTTAGACAGGGGATACGAGCAGTACTTC
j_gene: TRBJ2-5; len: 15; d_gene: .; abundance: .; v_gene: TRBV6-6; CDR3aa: CASSYGLALEETQYF; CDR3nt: TGTGCCAGCAGTTACGGGCTAGCCTTGGAAGAGACCCAGTACTTC
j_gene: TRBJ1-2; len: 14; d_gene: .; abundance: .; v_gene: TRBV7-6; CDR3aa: CASSAQTGGHGYTF; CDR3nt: TGTGCCAGCAGCGCCCAAACAGGAGGGCATGGCTACACCTTC
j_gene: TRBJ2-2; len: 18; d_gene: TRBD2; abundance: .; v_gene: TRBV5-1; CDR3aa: CASSPSVLAGLNTGELFF; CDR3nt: TGCGCCAGCAGCCCGTCCGTTTTAGCGGGGCTTAACACCGGGGAGCTGTTTTTT
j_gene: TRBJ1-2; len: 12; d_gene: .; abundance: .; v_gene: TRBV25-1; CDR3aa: CASTGARYGYTF; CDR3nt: TGTGCCAGCACCGGGGCTCGGTATGGCTACACCTTC
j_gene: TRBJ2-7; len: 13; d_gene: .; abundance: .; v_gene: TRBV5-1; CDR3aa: CASSLAIGHEQYF; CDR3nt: TGCGCCAGCAGCTTGGCGATAGGACACGAGCAGTACTTC
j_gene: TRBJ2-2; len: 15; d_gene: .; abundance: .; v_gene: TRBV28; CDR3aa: CASSPVRPNTGELFF; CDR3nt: TGTGCCAGCAGTCCCGTCCGGCCGAACACCGGGGAGCTGTTTTTT
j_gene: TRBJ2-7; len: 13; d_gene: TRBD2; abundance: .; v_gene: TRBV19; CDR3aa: CASSIGLAGEQYF; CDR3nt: TGTGCCAGTAGTATAGGACTAGCGGGTGAGCAGTACTTC
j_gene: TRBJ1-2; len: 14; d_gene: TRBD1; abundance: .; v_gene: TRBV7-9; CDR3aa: CASSLTGDNYGYTF; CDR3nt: TGTGCCAGCAGCCTGACAGGGGATAACTATGGCTACACCTTC
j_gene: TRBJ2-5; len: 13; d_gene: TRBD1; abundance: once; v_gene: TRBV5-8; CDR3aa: CASIDRVQETQYF; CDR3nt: TGTGCCAGCATAGACAGGGTCCAAGAGACCCAGTACTTC
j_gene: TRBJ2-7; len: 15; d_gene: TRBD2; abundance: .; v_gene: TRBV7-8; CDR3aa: CASSRGLAGVFEQYF; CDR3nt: TGTGCCAGCAGCCGAGGACTAGCGGGGGTCTTCGAGCAGTACTTC
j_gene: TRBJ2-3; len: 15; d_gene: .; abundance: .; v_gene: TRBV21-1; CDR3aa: CASRGWGASIDTQYF; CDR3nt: TGTGCCAGCAGGGGGTGGGGCGCGAGCATAGATACGCAGTATTTT
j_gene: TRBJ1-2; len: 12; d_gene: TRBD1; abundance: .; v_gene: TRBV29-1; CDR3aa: CSGGEGAGGYTF; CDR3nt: TGCAGCGGGGGTGAGGGGGCTGGTGGCTACACCTTC
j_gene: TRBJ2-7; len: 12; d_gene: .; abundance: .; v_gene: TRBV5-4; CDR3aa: CASSKGLYEQYF; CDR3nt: TGTGCCAGCAGCAAGGGCCTCTACGAGCAGTACTTC
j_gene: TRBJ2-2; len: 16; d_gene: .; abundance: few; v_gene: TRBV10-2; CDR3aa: CASRIGGGSNTGELFF; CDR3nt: TGCGCCAGCAGGATAGGCGGCGGATCAAACACCGGGGAGCTGTTTTTT
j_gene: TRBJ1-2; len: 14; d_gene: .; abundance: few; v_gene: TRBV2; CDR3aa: CASSGTDTAYGYTF; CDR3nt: TGTGCCAGCAGTGGTACGGACACCGCCTATGGCTACACCTTC
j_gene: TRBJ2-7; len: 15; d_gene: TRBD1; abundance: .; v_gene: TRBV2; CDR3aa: CASSEFWGGQVEQYF; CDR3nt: TGTGCCAGCAGTGAATTCTGGGGCGGACAGGTCGAGCAGTACTTC
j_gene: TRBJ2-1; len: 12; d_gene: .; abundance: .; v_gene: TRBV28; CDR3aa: CASSYRYNEQFF; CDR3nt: TGTGCCAGCAGTTACAGATACAATGAGCAGTTCTTC
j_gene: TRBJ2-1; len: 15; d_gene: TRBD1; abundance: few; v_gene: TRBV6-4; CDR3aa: CASGTGQGDYNEQFF; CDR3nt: TGTGCCAGCGGAACGGGACAGGGCGACTACAATGAGCAGTTCTTC
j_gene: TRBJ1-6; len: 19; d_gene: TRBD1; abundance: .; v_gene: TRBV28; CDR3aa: CASRGRRDRGLLYNSPLHF; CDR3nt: TGTGCCAGCAGGGGTCGGCGGGACAGGGGCCTTCTCTATAATTCACCCCTCCACTTT
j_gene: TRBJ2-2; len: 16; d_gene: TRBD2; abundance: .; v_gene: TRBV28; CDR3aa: CASSLLGAGATGELFF; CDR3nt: TGTGCCAGCAGTTTACTTGGGGCGGGAGCCACCGGGGAGCTGTTTTTT
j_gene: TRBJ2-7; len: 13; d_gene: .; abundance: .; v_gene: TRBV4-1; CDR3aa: CASSLGSNYEQYF; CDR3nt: TGCGCCAGCAGCCTGGGCAGTAACTACGAGCAGTACTTC
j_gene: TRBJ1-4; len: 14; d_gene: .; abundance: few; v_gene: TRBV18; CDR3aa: CASSPEGGGEKLFF; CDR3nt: TGTGCCAGCTCACCGGAGGGGGGAGGAGAAAAACTGTTTTTT